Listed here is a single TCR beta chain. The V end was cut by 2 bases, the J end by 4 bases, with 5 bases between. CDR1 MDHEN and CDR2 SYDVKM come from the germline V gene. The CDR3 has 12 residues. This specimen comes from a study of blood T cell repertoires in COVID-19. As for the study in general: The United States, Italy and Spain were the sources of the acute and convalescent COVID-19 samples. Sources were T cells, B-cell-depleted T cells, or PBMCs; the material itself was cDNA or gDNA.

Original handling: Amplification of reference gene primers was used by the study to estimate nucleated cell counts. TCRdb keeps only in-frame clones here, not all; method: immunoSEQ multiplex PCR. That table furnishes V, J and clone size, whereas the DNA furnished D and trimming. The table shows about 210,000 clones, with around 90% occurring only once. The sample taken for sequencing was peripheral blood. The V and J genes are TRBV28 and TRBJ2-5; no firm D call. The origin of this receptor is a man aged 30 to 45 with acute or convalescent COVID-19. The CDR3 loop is CASSLTIETQYF. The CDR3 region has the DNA TGTGCCAGCAGTTTAACTATAGAGACCCAGTACTTC.